This TCR beta chain comes out of a study of Graves' ophthalmopathy and Graves' hyperthyroidism. As the template, RNA transcripts were used to amplify TCR beta CDR3 regions. First-round RT-PCR with HTBI primers preceded a second-round multiplex PCR. One entry per CDR3 protein, called by TCRdb with MiXCR from the multiplex PCR reads. Counted here are roughly 1.1 million distinct CDR3 sequences, about 38% occurring once; the ten biggest clones make up approximately 10%. The authors diagnosed from clinical symptoms, serum thyroxine, TRAb, thyroid ultrasound and orbital computed tomography. Sequences were obtained from peripheral blood or thyroid tissue (not recorded which). This TCR derives from an adult man with Graves' hyperthyroidism.

The CDR3 coding sequence is TGCAGCGTTGAAGAGCGTCAGCGTTATGGCTACACCTTC. Its protein product is CSVEERQRYGYTF. The chain is built from TRBV29-1 and TRBJ1-2; D not resolved. In germline, CDR1 is SQVTM, CDR2 ANQGSEA. CDR3 length: 13 amino acids. V was pared by 0 bases and J by 5 bases, with 10 bases between.